These 27 T cell receptor beta chains came from one sample sequenced in a study of OX40 agonist ivuxolimab in advanced cancers. Library prep was done by the immunoSEQ multiplex PCR assay. In TCRdb, the immuneACCESS table is reduced to in-frame sequences with V and J assigned. These tables do not hold every clone; where another copy was compared, an unresolved V gene accounts for under half, and the others remain unexplained. Recorded for this sample are tens of thousands of clones; around four fifths of them occurred a single time. Of the sample, roughly 1.9% is held by the ten largest clones. The sample consisted of CD4+ or CD8+ T cells sorted from blood, taken in a trial of the OX40 agonist ivuxolimab. The receptors shown here come from an adult with an advanced solid tumor such as melanoma, head and neck, liver or kidney cancer.

The chain combines TRBV5-1 with TRBJ2-5; the match to TRBD2 covers 12 bases. CDR3 length: 17 amino acids. Germline-derived CDR1 and CDR2 are SGHRS and YFSETQ. J gave up 5 bases and V 0 bases, and 8 bases lay outside the gene matches. The CDR3 region has the DNA TGCGCCAGCAGCTTGGGGACTAGCGGGGACGCGTGGGAGACCCAGTACTTC. Translation gives CASSLGTSGDAWETQYF.

The chain links TRBV7-3 to TRBJ2-5; 7 positions agree with TRBD1. Per germline, CDR1 SGHTA and CDR2 FQGTGA. V trimming: 5 bases; J trimming: 1 base; junction bases outside the gene matches: 7. The CDR3 extends over 15 amino acids. In nucleotides, the CDR3 is TGTGCCAGCAGCCCGACAGGGATATCCCAAGAGACCCAGTACTTC. Translated: CASSPTGISQETQYF.

The chain has TRBV7-2 and TRBJ2-7, with D possibly TRBD1 on 6 matching bases. Trimming shortened V by 2 bases and J by 5 bases, and 13 bases separated the two germline ends. Germline V CDR1 and CDR2: SGHTA, FQGNSA. The CDR3 contains 14 residues. The chain's CDR3 is CASSLTQGYHEQYF. CDR3 bases: TGTGCCAGCAGCTTAACACAGGGATATCACGAGCAGTACTTC.

The rearrangement links TRBV27 to TRBJ2-3, with TRBD2 matching 8 bases. This CDR3 region has 16 residues. V lost 10 bases to trimming and J lost 5 bases; unmatched junction nucleotides: 17. Germline assignment: CDR1 MNHEY and CDR2 SMNVEV (reference sequence). CDR3: CATHRGGALRVDTQYF. The CDR3 bases are TGTGCCACCCATCGGGGGGGGGCCCTCCGGGTAGATACGCAGTATTTT.

The chain uses TRBV27 and TRBJ1-2, with D unclear. The CDR3 loop spans 13 amino acids. V gave up 2 bases and J gave up 8 bases, with 12 bases separating them. Looked up from germline, CDR1 is MNHEY and CDR2 is SMNVEV (reference sequence). CDR3 residues: CASSLEGHLGYTF. CDR3 coding DNA: TGTGCCAGCAGTTTAGAGGGCCATCTAGGCTACACCTTC.

The CDR3 sequence: CASSFWGTTNTEAFF. The DNA for the CDR3 is TGTGCCAGCAGTTTTTGGGGCACAACGAACACTGAAGCTTTCTTT. V and J are TRBV28 and TRBJ1-1; perhaps TRBD1 as D (5 bases). Trimming pared 3 bases from V and 1 base from J, leaving 12 bases between. The CDR3 spans 15 residues. Germline CDR1 and CDR2: MDHEN and SYDVKM.

The chain's CDR3 is CASSVEHRGTDTQYF. CDR3 nucleotides: TGTGCCAGCAGCGTAGAACACCGCGGCACAGATACGCAGTATTTT. This chain connects TRBV9 to TRBJ2-3; D ambiguous. The CDR3 totals 15 residues. From germline, CDR1 is SGDLS and CDR2 YYNGEE. Trimming pared 0 bases from V and 1 base from J, leaving 9 bases between.

V gene TRBV20-1 combines with J gene TRBJ1-2; TRBD1 is a possible D gene (6 bases). Per the germline V gene, CDR1 is DFQATT and CDR2 is SNEGSKA (reference sequence). This CDR3 region has 11 residues. V was pared by 2 bases and J by 6 bases, with 7 bases between. The CDR3 region has the DNA TGCAGTGCTAGATCAGGGGATGGCTACACCTTC. It is translated as CSARSGDGYTF.

Only a few counts were recorded for this clone. This chain joins TRBV7-3 and TRBJ2-3; TRBD2 matches 11 bases. V gave up 0 bases and J gave up 2 bases; unmatched junction bases: 10. The CDR3 is 19 residues long. CDR1 is SGHTA and CDR2 is FQGTGA in the germline V gene. The CDR3: CASSLTKGSSGGNTDTQYF. CDR3 DNA sequence: TGTGCCAGCAGCTTAACGAAGGGATCTAGCGGGGGGAACACAGATACGCAGTATTTT.

By share, this clone ranks as medium-sized. The genes are TRBV30 and TRBJ2-5, with D possibly TRBD2 on 5 matching bases. V lost 3 bases and J lost 5, with 13 bases in between. The CDR3 extends over 13 amino acids. Germline-derived CDR1 and CDR2 are GTSNPN and SVGIG (reference sequence). The CDR3 loop reads CAWSGLGVETQYF. The CDR3 nucleotides are TGTGCCTGGAGCGGCCTCGGGGTTGAGACCCAGTACTTC. Based on the CDR3 plus reference TRBV30 and TRBJ2-5, the full variable domain is SQTIHQWPATLVQPVGSPLSLECTVEGTSNPNLYWYRQAAGRGLQLLFYSVGIGQISSEVPQNLSASRPQDRQFILSSKKLLLSDSGFYLCAWSGLGVETQYFGPGTRLLVL.

The gene calls are TRBV2 and TRBJ2-4; D not resolved. The V end was cut by 7 bases, the J end by 3 bases, with 19 bases between. The V gene's germline CDR1 is SNHLY and CDR2 FYNNEI. The CDR3 is made up of 16 amino acids. The CDR3 spells CASTPGVSEIKNIQYF. As DNA, the CDR3 is TGTGCCAGCACCCCTGGGGTTTCAGAAATCAAAAACATTCAGTACTTC. Full variable domain (remainder filled in from reference TRBV2 and TRBJ2-4): EPEVTQTPSHQVTQMGQEVILRCVPISNHLYFYWYRQILGQKVEFLVSFYNNEISEKSEIFDDQFSVERPDGSNFTLKIRSTKLEDSAMYFCASTPGVSEIKNIQYFGAGTRLSVL.

CDR3 sequence: CASSLFLGPRYEQYF. CDR3 sequence (DNA): TGCGCCAGCAGCTTGTTTCTGGGCCCACGCTACGAGCAGTACTTC. This sequence joins TRBV5-1 and TRBJ2-7; D remains ambiguous. In germline, CDR1 is SGHRS, CDR2 YFSETQ. CDR3 length: 15 residues. The ends were cut back, 1 base at V and 3 bases at J, with 14 bases in the middle.

J is TRBJ2-5 and V is TRBV7-2; possible D gene TRBD1, 6 bases. CDR3 length equals 15 residues. The germline CDR1 and CDR2 sequences are SGHTA and FQGNSA. Deletions cut 7 bases from V and 2 bases from J, with 17 bases between. The CDR3 spells CASTSRQGRQETQYF. In DNA form, the CDR3 reads TGTGCCAGCACCTCAAGGCAGGGGCGGCAAGAGACCCAGTACTTC.

The rearrangement joins TRBV5-1 to TRBJ2-1; D unclear. The CDR3 consists of 15 residues. V lost 0 bases and J lost 9, with 16 bases in between. Germline CDR1 reads SGHRS; CDR2 reads YFSETQ. In DNA form, the CDR3 reads TGCGCCAGCAGCTTGGATGTGGGTGTAACACCTGAGCAGTTCTTC. Amino acid sequence: CASSLDVGVTPEQFF.

V is TRBV19 and J is TRBJ1-1; TRBD1 is a possible D gene (6 bases). The CDR3 spans 12 residues. Germline V gene sequence: CDR1 LNHDA, CDR2 SQIVND (reference sequence). Trimming removed 3 bases at V and 5 bases at J, with 7 bases between. CDR3 protein: CASSIGQTEAFF. The CDR3 DNA reads as TGTGCCAGTAGTATTGGACAGACTGAAGCTTTCTTT.

As DNA, the CDR3 is TGTGCCAGCAGCCCAGGGACAGGGGGCCCCTCCTACGAGCAGTACTTC. It is translated as CASSPGTGGPSYEQYF. This chain uses TRBV7-2 with TRBJ2-7; 12 bases line up with TRBD1. Germline CDR1 is SGHTA and CDR2 is FQGNSA. J lost 0 bases, V lost 5 bases, and 5 bases had no gene match. The CDR3 is made up of 16 amino acids.

V usage is TRBV7-2 and J usage is TRBJ2-3; TRBD2 aligns across 13 bases. CDR1 and CDR2 (germline): SGHTA, FQGNSA. This CDR3 is 18 amino acids long. The V segment lost 2 bases and the J segment 0 bases; nucleotides outside the gene matches: 5. The CDR3 spells CASSLRTSGGTSTDTQYF. In DNA form, the CDR3 reads TGTGCCAGCAGCTTAAGGACTAGCGGGGGAACTAGCACAGATACGCAGTATTTT. Looking up the rest from reference TRBV7-2 and TRBJ2-3 gives the full variable domain: GAGVSQSPSNKVTEKGKDVELRCDPISGHTALYWYRQSLGQGLEFLIYFQGNSAPDKSGLPSDRFSAERTGGSVSTLTIQRTQQEDSAVYLCASSLRTSGGTSTDTQYFGPGTRLTVL.

Here the CDR3 reads CSAGTGRNTEAFF. The CDR3 nucleotides are TGCAGCGCTGGGACAGGCCGGAACACTGAAGCTTTCTTT. The chain couples TRBV29-1 to TRBJ1-1; 8 positions match TRBD1. Germline CDR1 reads SQVTM; CDR2 reads ANQGSEA. The CDR3 length is 13 residues. Trimming at V came to 7 bases and at J to 1 base, leaving 5 bases not matched to a gene.

The count of this clone is one. The rearrangement uses TRBV6-1 and TRBJ1-2, with 9 bases matching TRBD1. Germline CDR1 MNHNS, CDR2 SASEGT. The CDR3 runs 15 residues. The ends lost 6 bases at V and 5 bases at J; junction bases unmatched: 10. Here the CDR3 reads CASRASGQGFYGYTF. In DNA form, the CDR3 reads TGTGCCAGCAGGGCCTCGGGACAGGGTTTTTATGGCTACACCTTC.

This clone has a single count. The chain is built from TRBV6-6 and TRBJ1-4; possible D gene TRBD1, 6 bases. Germline V lookup: CDR1 MNHNY, CDR2 SVGAGI (reference sequence). The CDR3 spans 15 residues. Trimming shortened V by 6 bases and J by 8 bases, and 19 bases separated the two germline ends. For the CDR3, the DNA is TGTGCCAGCAGGGGAGCTACAGGGTTTAGCGAAAAACTGTTTTTT. Residues: CASRGATGFSEKLFF.

V is TRBV28 and J is TRBJ1-5, with D unresolved. The germline gives CDR1 MDHEN, CDR2 SYDVKM. The CDR3 covers 15 residues. Trimming stripped 3 bases from V and 0 bases from J, with 9 bases between. The CDR3 region has the DNA TGTGCCAGCAGTTTTGGCAGATTTAGCAATCAGCCCCAGCATTTT. It specifies CASSFGRFSNQPQHF. The complete variable domain, with remaining parts taken from reference TRBV28 and TRBJ1-5, reads DVKVTQSSRYLVKRTGEKVFLECVQDMDHENMFWYRQDPGLGLRLIYFSYDVKMKEKGDIPEGYSVSREKKERFSLILESASTNQTSMYLCASSFGRFSNQPQHFGDGTRLSIL.

The rearrangement uses TRBV10-3 and TRBJ2-6; D remains ambiguous. CDR3 size: 13 residues. Germline loops: CDR1 ENHRY, CDR2 SYGVKD. V dropped 10 bases and J dropped 1 base, with 8 bases sitting between them. The DNA for the CDR3 is TGTGCCACCCTATTGTCTGGGGCCAACGTCCTGACTTTC. It yields the protein CATLLSGANVLTF.

In this sample, this clone turned up once. V usage is TRBV5-4 and J usage is TRBJ2-5, with a possible D match to TRBD2 (5 bases). Trimming pared 4 bases from V and 2 bases from J, leaving 27 bases between. This CDR3 has 19 residues. Looked up from germline, CDR1 is SGHNT and CDR2 is YYREEE (reference sequence). The CDR3 DNA reads TGTGCCAGCAGCGGTACGATTCAGAGGGCGGGCCCTTTGCAAGAGACCCAGTACTTC. This gives the protein CASSGTIQRAGPLQETQYF.

The genes are TRBV5-6 and TRBJ1-6; the D gene is possibly TRBD1 (6 bases). CDR1 and CDR2 (germline): SGHDT, YYEEEE. Trimming pared 0 bases from V and 10 bases from J, leaving 20 bases between. This CDR3 spans 17 amino acids. CDR3 DNA sequence: TGTGCCAGCAGCTTGGTTTTAGGCGTTATCAGGGGCTCACCCCTCCACTTT. The encoded protein is CASSLVLGVIRGSPLHF.

This clone appeared once. V gene TRBV6-6 combines with J gene TRBJ1-4, with 9 bases identical to TRBD1. Unmatched junction bases numbered 5, after V lost 6 bases and J lost 6 bases. The CDR3 totals 14 residues. CDR1 and CDR2 (germline): MNHNY, SVGAGI (reference sequence). The CDR3 DNA is TGTGCCAGCAGAACCCGGGACAGGGATGAAAAACTGTTTTTT. Its protein product is CASRTRDRDEKLFF.

This clone was seen only once. The genes are TRBV5-4 and TRBJ2-7; 9 positions agree with TRBD2. J lost 6 bases, V lost 4 bases, and 8 bases had no gene match. Germline V gene sequence: CDR1 SGHNT, CDR2 YYREEE (reference sequence). The CDR3 spans 14 residues. The CDR3 sequence is CASSPTSGWGEQYF. In DNA, the CDR3 is TGTGCCAGCAGCCCGACTAGCGGTTGGGGCGAGCAGTACTTC.

The rearrangement uses TRBV19 and TRBJ2-3; D is possibly TRBD2 (7 bases). Germline CDR1 reads LNHDA; CDR2 reads SQIVND (reference sequence). The length of the CDR3 is 14 residues. V was trimmed by 5 bases and J by 3 bases, leaving 12 bases between them. CDR3 in DNA: TGTGCCAGTAGTTGGGGGGGGCGGACAGATACGCAGTATTTT. Amino acid sequence: CASSWGGRTDTQYF.